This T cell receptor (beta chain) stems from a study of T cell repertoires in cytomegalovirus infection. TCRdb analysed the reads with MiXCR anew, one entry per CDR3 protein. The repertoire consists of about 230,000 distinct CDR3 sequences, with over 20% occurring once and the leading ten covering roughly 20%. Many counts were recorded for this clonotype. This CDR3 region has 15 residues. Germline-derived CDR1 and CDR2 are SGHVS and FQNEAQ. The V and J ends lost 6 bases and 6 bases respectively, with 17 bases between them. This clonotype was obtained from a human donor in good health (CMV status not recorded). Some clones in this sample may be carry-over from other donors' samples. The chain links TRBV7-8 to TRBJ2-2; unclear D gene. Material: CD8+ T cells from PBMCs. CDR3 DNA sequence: TGTGCCAGCAGGAGGACCGATAGCCTCCCCGGGGAGCTGTTTTTT. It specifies CASRRTDSLPGELFF.